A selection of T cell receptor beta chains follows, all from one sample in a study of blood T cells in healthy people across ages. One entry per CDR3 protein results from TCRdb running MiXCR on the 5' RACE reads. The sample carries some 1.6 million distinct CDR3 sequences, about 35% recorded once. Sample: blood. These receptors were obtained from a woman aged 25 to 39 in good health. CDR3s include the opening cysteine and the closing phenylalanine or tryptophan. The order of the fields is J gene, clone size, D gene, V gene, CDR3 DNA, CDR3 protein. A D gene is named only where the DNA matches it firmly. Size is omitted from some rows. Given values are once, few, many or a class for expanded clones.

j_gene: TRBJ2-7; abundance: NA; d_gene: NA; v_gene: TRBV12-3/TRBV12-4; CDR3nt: TGTGCCAGCAGTATCGACAGTTTTATCTACGAGCAGTACTTC; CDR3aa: CASSIDSFIYEQYF
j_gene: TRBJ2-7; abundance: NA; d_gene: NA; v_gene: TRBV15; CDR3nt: TGTGCCACCAGCAGTGAAGGAGCGGGTGGGGGCGACGAGCAGTACTTC; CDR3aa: CATSSEGAGGGDEQYF
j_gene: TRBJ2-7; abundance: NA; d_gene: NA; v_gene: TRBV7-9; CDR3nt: TGTGCCAGCAGCGATGACAAAGCCTACGAGCAGTACTTC; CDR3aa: CASSDDKAYEQYF
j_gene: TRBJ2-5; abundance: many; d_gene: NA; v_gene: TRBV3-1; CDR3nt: TGTGCCAGCACGCTCCAAGAGACCCAGTACTTC; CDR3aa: CASTLQETQYF
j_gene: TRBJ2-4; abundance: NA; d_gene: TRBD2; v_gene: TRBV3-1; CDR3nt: TGTGCCAGCAGCCAAGTGGCTAGCGGGAGAGCCAAAAACATTCAGTACTTC; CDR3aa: CASSQVASGRAKNIQYF
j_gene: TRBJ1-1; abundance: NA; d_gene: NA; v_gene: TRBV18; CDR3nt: TGTGCCAGCTCACCAAATAAAGGGAACACTGAAGCTTTCTTT; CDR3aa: CASSPNKGNTEAFF
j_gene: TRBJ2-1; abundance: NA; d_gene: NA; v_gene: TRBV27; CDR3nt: TGTGCCAGCAGTTTATCCGGGATCCTCGGCAGCAATGAGCAGTTCTTC; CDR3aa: CASSLSGILGSNEQFF
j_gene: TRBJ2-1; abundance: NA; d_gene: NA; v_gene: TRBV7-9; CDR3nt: TGTGCCAGCAGCTTAAAACTTCCCAATGAGCAGTTCTTC; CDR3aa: CASSLKLPNEQFF
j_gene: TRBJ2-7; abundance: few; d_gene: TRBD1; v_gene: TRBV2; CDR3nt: TGTGCCAGCAGTGTCGACAGGGGGGTGAACGAGCAGTACTTC; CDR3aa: CASSVDRGVNEQYF
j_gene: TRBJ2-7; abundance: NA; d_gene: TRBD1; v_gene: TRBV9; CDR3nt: TGTGCCAGCAGCGAGGGACAGCGCTACGAGCAGTACTTC; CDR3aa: CASSEGQRYEQYF
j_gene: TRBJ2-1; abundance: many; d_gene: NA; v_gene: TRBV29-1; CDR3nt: TGCAGCGTTGATAATTACGGGATGAGCTCCTACAATGAGCAGTTCTTC; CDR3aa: CSVDNYGMSSYNEQFF
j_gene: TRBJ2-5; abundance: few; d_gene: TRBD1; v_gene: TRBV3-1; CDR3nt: TGTGCCAGCGGACCGGGACAGGAGGGCGAGACCCAGTACTTC; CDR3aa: CASGPGQEGETQYF
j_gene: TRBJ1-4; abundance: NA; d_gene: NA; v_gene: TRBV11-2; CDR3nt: TGTGCCAGCAGCTTTGGGCTGGCAACTAATGAAAAACTGTTTTTT; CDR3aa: CASSFGLATNEKLFF
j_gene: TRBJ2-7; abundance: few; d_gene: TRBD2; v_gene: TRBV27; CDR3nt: TGTGCCAGCTATTGGCAGGGTCGCGGGAGGTTGATATACGAGCAGTACTTC; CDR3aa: CASYWQGRGRLIYEQYF
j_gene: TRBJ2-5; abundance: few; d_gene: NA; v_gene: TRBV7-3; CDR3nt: TGTGCCAGCAGCACAGACAGATACCAAGAGACCCAGTACTTC; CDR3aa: CASSTDRYQETQYF
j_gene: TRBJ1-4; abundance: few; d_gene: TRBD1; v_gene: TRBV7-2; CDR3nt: TGTGCCAGCAGCATTGGACAGGGGCGTGAAAAACTGTTTTTT; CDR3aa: CASSIGQGREKLFF